This TCR beta chain was sequenced during a study of blood T cell repertoires in COVID-19. The junction had 5 bases not matched to a gene; V was cut back by 6 bases and J by 1 base. The germline V gene encodes CDR1 SGHNT and CDR2 YYREEE (reference sequence). This CDR3 has 15 amino acids. Using immunoSEQ multiplex PCR, the repertoire was profiled, and TCRdb retains in-frame clones only, with some absent. This table has about 220,000 clones, about 90% appearing once. The source material was peripheral blood. V and J are TRBV5-4 and TRBJ2-3; 10 nucleotides line up with TRBD2. This receptor was identified in a middle-aged man with active or convalescent COVID-19. CDR3 sequence (DNA): TGTGCCAGCACCTCCGGGACTAGCGGCACAGATACGCAGTATTTT. This encodes CASTSGTSGTDTQYF.